This T cell receptor (beta chain) was recovered during a study of blood T cells in healthy people across ages. Overall study findings and caveats: Aged donors had fewer naive CD4+ cells and lower diversity than long-lived donors. The study regarded diversity estimates from one million T cells as underestimates.

There are a few counts of this clonotype. Its antigen is not known. Sample-barcoded 5' priming and a J-beta primer mix drove a second PCR of roughly 6 to 12 cycles. TCRdb used MiXCR to reprocess the 5' RACE reads, holding one entry per CDR3 protein. This sample has over 600,000 distinct CDR3 sequences, with around 21% found just once. Each sample yielded at least 6.5 million isolated PBMCs. Trimming left V 4 bases short and J 9 bases short, with 16 bases between. The CDR3 runs 14 residues. Germline CDR1 is LNHDA and CDR2 is SQIVND (reference sequence). This chain uses TRBV19 with TRBJ2-1; D is perhaps TRBD2 (5 bases). The sample taken for sequencing was blood. This sequence was found in a man in his 70s in good health. CDR3 DNA: TGTGCCAGTAGTAAGTCAGCAGGAGGATTTGAGCAGTTCTTC. Amino acid sequence: CASSKSAGGFEQFF.